Included here is one TCR beta chain sequence, with context. This entry is derived from a study of blood T cell repertoires in COVID-19. Study-level background: Sites across the United States, Italy and Spain contributed samples from acute and convalescent COVID-19.

CDR3 length: 13 amino acids. V was clipped by 6 bases and J by 3 bases; unmatched bases: 4. Germline V lookup: CDR1 MNHEY, CDR2 SMNVEV (reference sequence). Original processing methods: Reference gene primer amplification yielded estimated nucleated cell counts. Repertoires were generated with immunoSEQ multiplex PCR, while TCRdb's copy carries only in-frame clones and drops some. V, J and clone size are taken as reported in that table, and D and trimming were inferred from the DNA itself. Of approximately 440,000 clones listed, roughly 88% were seen once; the top ten hold over 9.5%. Enrolled during active infection, Seattle patients were then followed longitudinally.

This receptor was identified in a woman between 50 and 59 years old with COVID-19, enrolled during active disease. The sequenced sample consisted of peripheral blood. The chain couples TRBV27 to TRBJ1-1, with 7 bases matching TRBD1. CDR3 residues: CASRRQGDTEAFF. The CDR3 DNA sequence: TGTGCCAGCAGAAGACAGGGTGACACTGAAGCTTTCTTT.